This TCR beta chain was sequenced during a study of Ad26.COV2.S vaccination and SARS-CoV-2 variants. This clone was counted between two and nine times. The V gene lost 3 bases and the J gene lost 3 bases, with 11 bases spanning the gap. CDR1 and CDR2 (germline): GTSNPN, SVGIG (reference sequence). The CDR3 runs 13 residues. The assay was immunoSEQ multiplex PCR, and TCRdb's table has in-frame clones only and misses some. Of about 350,000 clones listed, about 85% are singletons. Described treatment: roughly 19 received Ad26.COV2.S at low or high dose, single or two shots; about five received placebo; per-sample allocation not given. Collection of samples fell on day 63 after the first vaccine or placebo injection.

Sequences were derived from peripheral blood, sampled in a trial of Ad26.COV2.S vaccine versus placebo. The TCR comes from a person between 18 and 65 years old who received the Ad26.COV2.S COVID-19 vaccine or a placebo. The chain uses TRBV30 and TRBJ1-2; D gene ambiguous. As DNA, the CDR3 is TGTGCCTGGAGGGCAGAGGTAGACTATGGCTACACCTTC. This gives the protein CAWRAEVDYGYTF.